This TCR beta chain was sequenced in a study of blood T cell repertoires in COVID-19 (dated by TCRdb to 2020 to 2021). In the study overall: The collaborator samples originated in the United States, Italy and Spain and spanned the acute and convalescent phases of COVID-19. The material from the prospective study consisted of cDNA or gDNA derived from T cells, B-cell-depleted T cells, or PBMCs. The repertoires were made available in a free public database intended to serve as a resource for research on the immune response to SARS-CoV-2. Samples came from the ongoing ImmuneRACE study (first 160 participants) plus 1,254 subjects from 6 global collaborators. A de-identified subject ID, COVID-19 status, age in years and sex were almost always included in the sample metadata. The dataset comprised deeply sampled blood TCRbeta repertoires from subjects exposed to, actively infected with, or recovered from COVID-19. Where HLA class I and class II types were available, the types were taken from metadata supplied by the sample provider, not from assay-based typing.

Reading from cysteine to phenylalanine, the CDR3 counts 13 amino acids. Only the CDR3 DNA stays, 39 bases, in frame from base 1. Cut back by 1 base and 7 bases, the V and J ends lie 7 bases apart. In the germline V gene, CDR1 corresponds to MGHRA and CDR2 to YSYEKL. General conclusions and limits of the study: The amount of clinical and demographic metadata varied by source and participant and was provided uncurated.

The collaborating institutions used their own protocols to collect whole blood in K2EDTA tubes. Collaborator samples were shipped for TCRbeta analysis as frozen whole blood, isolated PBMCs, or DNA extracted from either sample type. As to this clone: Which antigen it targets is not known. No base quality values were provided; no much bigger clone lies one nucleotide off.

TCRbeta CDR3 regions were amplified from genomic DNA using the immunoSEQ Assay, a bias-controlled multiplex PCR. In the authors' own workflow: Within the assay, amplification of reference gene primers was used to estimate how many nucleated cells each sample contained. To quantify the absolute abundance of each unique TCRbeta CDR3 rearrangement, sequence reads were collapsed and filtered. Productive Simpson clonality was computed per sample as the square root of Simpson's diversity index over productive rearrangements. As stored in TCRdb, this immuneACCESS dataset retains in-frame rearrangements with V and J assigned. A fraction of the clones does not appear; measured against another copy, unresolved V genes explain less than half of the discrepancy, and the remainder lacks a known reason. The DNA was the basis for D and trimming; V, J and clone size are from that table. This sample lists roughly 120,000 clones; approximately 78% were detected once. Together, the top ten hold 7.9% of the sample.

The chain is assembled from TRBV4-1 and TRBJ2-2; the D gene cannot be resolved reliably. Input material: peripheral blood. The TCR sequence derives from a man aged 65-85 years with acute or convalescent COVID-19. The CDR3 corresponds to CASSQGHVGELFF. In nucleotides, the sequence is TGCGCCAGCAGCCAAGGACACGTCGGGGAGCTGTTTTTT.